This paragraph reports one T cell receptor (beta chain). Its target is not known. Trimming took 4 bases from V and 9 from J, leaving 14 bases between them. The CDR3 is made up of 13 amino acids. CDR1 SGHRS and CDR2 YFSETQ come from the germline V gene. After constant-region reverse-primer amplification, full-length variable regions underwent semi-nested PCR with Nested Universal Primer A. TCRdb re-called the 5' RACE reads with MiXCR, one entry per CDR3 protein. This sample yields about 8,900 distinct CDR3 sequences, of which 25% to 30% are seen a single time; approximately 4.6% belongs to the top ten. General study findings and limits: Tumor Treg TCRs overlapped most with tumor naive CD4+ cells.

The origin of this receptor is a female donor with breast cancer. The sample taken for sequencing was naive CD4+ T cells sorted from a lymph node. Regarding subset: naive CD4+ T cells, CD4+CD45RA+CD25-. The chain is built from TRBV5-1 and TRBJ2-1; a weak D match, TRBD1 (7 bases). This CDR3 reads CASSVDREAEQFF. Here the CDR3 DNA reads TGCGCCAGCAGCGTTGACAGGGAGGCTGAGCAGTTCTTC.